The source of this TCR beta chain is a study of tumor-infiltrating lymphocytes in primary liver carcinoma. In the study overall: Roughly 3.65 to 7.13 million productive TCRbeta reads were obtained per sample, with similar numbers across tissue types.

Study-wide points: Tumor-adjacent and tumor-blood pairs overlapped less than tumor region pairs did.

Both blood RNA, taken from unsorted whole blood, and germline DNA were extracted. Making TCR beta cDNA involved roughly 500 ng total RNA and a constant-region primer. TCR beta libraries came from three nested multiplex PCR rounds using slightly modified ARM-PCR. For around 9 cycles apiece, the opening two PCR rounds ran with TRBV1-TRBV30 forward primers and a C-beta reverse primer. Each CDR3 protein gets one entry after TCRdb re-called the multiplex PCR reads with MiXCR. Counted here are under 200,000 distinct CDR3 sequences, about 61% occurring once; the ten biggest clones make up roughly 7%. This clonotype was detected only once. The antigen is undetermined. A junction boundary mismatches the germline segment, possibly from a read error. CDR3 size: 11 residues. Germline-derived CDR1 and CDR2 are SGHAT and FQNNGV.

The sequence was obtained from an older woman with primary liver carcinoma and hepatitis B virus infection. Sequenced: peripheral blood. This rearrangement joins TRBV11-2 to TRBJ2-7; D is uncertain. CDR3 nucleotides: TGTGTCAGCAGCTTCGGCATCGTGCAGTACTTC. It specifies CVSSFGIVQYF.